These T cell receptor beta chains were read from a single sample in a study of T cells after yellow fever vaccination. Via MiXCR, TCRdb re-called the 5' RACE reads, giving one row per CDR3 protein. This table has around 180,000 distinct CDR3 sequences, approximately 6% appearing once. Here the sequenced sample was CD4+ T cells sorted from PBMCs, taken on the day of the first yellow fever vaccination. Every receptor here comes from a man aged 18 to 35 who received the YFV17D yellow fever vaccine. CDR3s include the opening cysteine and the closing phenylalanine or tryptophan. The D gene is left open where the match is weak. A clone size is listed for some rows: how often the clone was seen (once, few, many), or a class if it is expanded.

clone_size	d_call	v_call	j_call	cdr3_aa	cdr3_nt
NA	NA	TRBV4-3	TRBJ2-7	CASSQDGRPNVGYEQYF	TGCGCCAGCAGCCAAGATGGTCGGCCAAACGTGGGCTACGAGCAGTACTTC
few	TRBD1	TRBV25-1	TRBJ2-3	CASSRTGSDTQYF	TGTGCCAGCAGTCGGACAGGATCAGATACGCAGTATTTT
many	NA	TRBV7-3	TRBJ2-2	CASSRGSGPSMGELFF	TGTGCCAGCAGCAGAGGTTCGGGACCCAGTATGGGGGAGCTGTTTTTT
few	NA	TRBV30	TRBJ2-5	CAWSVQLLTETQYF	TGTGCCTGGAGTGTTCAGCTCTTAACGGAGACCCAGTACTTC
many	NA	TRBV5-1	TRBJ1-1	CASSLSQNTEAFF	TGCGCCAGCAGCTTATCGCAGAACACTGAAGCTTTCTTT
many	NA	TRBV7-9	TRBJ1-1	CASSSRMRNTEAFF	TGTGCCAGCAGCTCCCGGATGAGGAACACTGAAGCTTTCTTT
NA	NA	TRBV5-4	TRBJ2-1	CASSLYAGASSYNEQFF	TGTGCCAGCAGCTTGTATGCAGGGGCAAGCTCCTACAATGAGCAGTTCTTC
many	NA	TRBV29-1	TRBJ2-7	CSVRPDEGGEQYF	TGCAGCGTTCGGCCGGACGAGGGGGGCGAGCAGTACTTC
NA	NA	TRBV12-3/TRBV12-4	TRBJ2-5	CASSFKSGGETQYF	TGTGCCAGCAGTTTTAAGTCAGGGGGGGAGACCCAGTACTTC
few	NA	TRBV18	TRBJ2-3	CASSPPSGADTQYF	TGTGCCAGCTCACCACCGAGCGGTGCGGATACGCAGTATTTT
NA	TRBD1	TRBV5-1	TRBJ1-3	CASSHGQGGNTIYF	TGCGCCAGCAGCCATGGACAGGGAGGAAACACCATATATTTT
few	NA	TRBV6-2/TRBV6-3	TRBJ2-5	CASSSSGAGAQYF	NA
NA	TRBD1	TRBV27	TRBJ2-1	CASGPRGPHEQFF	TGTGCCAGCGGTCCCAGGGGGCCGCATGAGCAGTTCTTC
many	TRBD1	TRBV4-1	TRBJ1-6	CATRQGGGINSPLHF	TGCGCCACCCGACAGGGAGGGGGGATAAATTCACCCCTCCACTTT
NA	NA	TRBV7-6	TRBJ2-1	CASSLVGPIDGEQFF	TGTGCCAGCAGCTTAGTGGGACCGATAGACGGTGAGCAGTTCTTC
NA	TRBD1	TRBV7-8	TRBJ2-3	CASSLSTGGATDTQYF	TGTGCCAGCAGCTTATCTACAGGGGGAGCGACAGATACGCAGTATTTT
few	TRBD1	TRBV28	TRBJ1-2	CASRNIQGYYGYTF	TGTGCCAGCAGAAACATACAGGGGTACTATGGCTACACCTTC
NA	NA	TRBV6-6	TRBJ1-1	CASSYSDTEAFF	TGTGCCAGCAGTTACTCGGACACTGAAGCTTTCTTT
NA	NA	TRBV15	TRBJ1-4	CATSSRNSRLFF	TGTGCCACCAGCAGCCGCAACTCCAGGCTGTTTTTT